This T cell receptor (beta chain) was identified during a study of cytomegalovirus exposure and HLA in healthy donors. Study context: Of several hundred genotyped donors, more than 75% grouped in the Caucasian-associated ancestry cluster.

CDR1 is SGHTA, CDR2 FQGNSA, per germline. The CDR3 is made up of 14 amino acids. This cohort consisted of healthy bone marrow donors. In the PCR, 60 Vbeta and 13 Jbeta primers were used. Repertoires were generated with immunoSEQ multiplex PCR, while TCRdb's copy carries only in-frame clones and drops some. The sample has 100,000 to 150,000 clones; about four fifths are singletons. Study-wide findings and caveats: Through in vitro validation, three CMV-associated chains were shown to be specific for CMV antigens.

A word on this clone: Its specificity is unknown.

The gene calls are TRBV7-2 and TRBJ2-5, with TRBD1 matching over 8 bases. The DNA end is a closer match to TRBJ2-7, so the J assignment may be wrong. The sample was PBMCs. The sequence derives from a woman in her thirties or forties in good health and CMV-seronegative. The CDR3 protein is CASSNPQGAYEQYF. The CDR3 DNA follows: TGTGCCAGCTCCAATCCACAGGGGGCCTACGAGCAGTACTTC.